A single sample gave rise to the 24 T cell receptor beta chains below, sequenced in a study of blood T cell repertoires in COVID-19. Repertoires were generated with immunoSEQ multiplex PCR, while TCRdb's copy carries only in-frame clones and drops some. The sample carries about 110,000 clones, about two thirds recorded once. Sequenced sample: peripheral blood. The receptors were sampled from a woman between 40 and 50 years old with acute or convalescent COVID-19.

This CDR3 is CASSEAGGVYNEQFF. The CDR3 coding sequence is TGCGCCAGCAGCGAAGCGGGGGGAGTATACAATGAGCAGTTCTTC. The chain carries TRBV5-1 and TRBJ2-1, with 9 bases lining up with TRBD2. The germline CDR1 and CDR2 sequences are SGHRS and YFSETQ. The V segment lost 4 bases and the J segment 4 bases; nucleotides outside the gene matches: 6. The CDR3 contains 15 residues.

The V call is TRBV3-1 (or the pseudogene TRBV3-2), the J call TRBJ2-3; TRBD1 agrees at 8 bases. The V gene end was trimmed by 2 bases and the J gene end by 0 bases; junction bases not matched to a gene: 13. Per the germline V gene, CDR1 is LGHDT and CDR2 is YNNKEL (reference sequence). This CDR3 is 19 amino acids long. For the CDR3, the DNA is TGTGCCAGCAGCCAATCCAGGGGGCGCGTCCGACGGAGCACAGATACGCAGTATTTT. Translating gives CASSQSRGRVRRSTDTQYF.

This sequence joins TRBV18 and TRBJ1-1; the match to TRBD1 covers 9 bases. Per the germline V gene, CDR1 is KGHSH and CDR2 is LQKENI. After removal of 2 bases from V and 3 bases from J, the junction contained 7 bases not matched to a gene. This CDR3 region has 16 residues. The CDR3 spells CASSPSPGTGYTEAFF. DNA for the CDR3: TGTGCCAGCTCACCAAGTCCCGGGACAGGGTACACTGAAGCTTTCTTT.

V and J are TRBV20-1 and TRBJ2-3; D unclear. Trimming removed 5 bases at V and 5 bases at J, with 5 bases between. The CDR3 is made up of 10 amino acids. Germline-derived CDR1 and CDR2 are DFQATT and SNEGSKA (reference sequence). The CDR3 nucleotides read TGCAGTGCTCGTCGAGATACGCAGTATTTT. Encoded protein: CSARRDTQYF.

The chain is built from TRBV7-9 and TRBJ2-5; 7 nucleotides align to TRBD2. Germline CDR1 is SEHNR and CDR2 is FQNEAQ (reference sequence). Trimming took 3 bases from V and 4 from J; bases not matched to a gene: 14. The length of the CDR3 is 17 residues. CDR3 sequence reads: CASSFGGMGVRGETQYF. CDR3 nucleotides: TGTGCCAGCAGCTTCGGGGGGATGGGGGTGAGAGGAGAGACCCAGTACTTC.

This clone came up a few times. V gene TRBV19 combines with J gene TRBJ1-3, with D possibly matching TRBD1 (5 bases). Trimming took off 3 bases at V and 0 bases at J, with 12 bases between the two ends. This CDR3 has 16 amino acids. Germline loops: CDR1 LNHDA, CDR2 SQIVND (reference sequence). CDR3 amino acids: CASSIGGLLSGNTIYF. The CDR3 DNA reads TGTGCCAGTAGTATTGGGGGACTCCTCTCTGGAAACACCATATATTTT.

CDR3 loop: CASSVPGQGRETQYF. DNA of the CDR3: TGTGCCAGCAGTGTCCCGGGACAGGGCAGAGAGACCCAGTACTTC. The chain links TRBV6-2 or TRBV6-3 to TRBJ2-5, with 9 bases aligning to TRBD1. The CDR3 sequence is 15 residues long. With 5 bases clipped from V and 4 bases from J, the junction kept 8 bases outside the gene matches. CDR1 and CDR2 (germline): MNHEY, SVGEGT.

The V call is TRBV28, the J call TRBJ1-1, with 9 bases identical to TRBD1. This CDR3 contains 15 residues. Germline trimming cut 4 bases from V and 5 bases from J; bases unmatched to any gene: 8. In germline, CDR1 is MDHEN, CDR2 SYDVKM. The CDR3: CASSSKWTGVTEAFF. The CDR3 nucleotides read TGTGCCAGCAGTTCGAAATGGACAGGGGTAACTGAAGCTTTCTTT.

This chain links TRBV14 with TRBJ2-1, with D uncertain. CDR1 is SGHDN, CDR2 FVKESK, per germline. The CDR3 extends over 13 amino acids. The germline V and J ends were trimmed by 1 base and 6 bases, with 7 bases remaining between them. CDR3 bases: TGTGCCAGCAGCCAAGGGCAGGCCAATGAGCAGTTCTTC. Its protein product is CASSQGQANEQFF. Together with reference TRBV14 and TRBJ2-1, the CDR3 gives the full variable domain: EAGVTQFPSHSVIEKGQTVTLRCDPISGHDNLYWYRRVMGKEIKFLLHFVKESKQDESGMPNNRFLAERTGGTYSTLKVQPAELEDSGVYFCASSQGQANEQFFGPGTRLTVL.

V usage is TRBV6-5 and J usage is TRBJ1-2, with 9 positions matching TRBD1. CDR1 and CDR2 (germline): MNHEY, SVGAGI. Trimming cost V 6 bases and J 10 bases; bases outside gene matches: 9. The CDR3 totals 13 residues. The CDR3 sequence is CASSPGDRVTYTF. The CDR3 DNA sequence: TGTGCCAGCAGCCCCGGGGACAGGGTAACCTACACCTTC.

V is TRBV3-1 (or the pseudogene TRBV3-2) and J is TRBJ2-5, with 11 bases fitting TRBD1. The trim removed 1 base at V and 5 bases at J, leaving 3 bases unmatched. The CDR3 runs 15 residues. Germline CDR1 LGHDT, CDR2 YNNKEL (reference sequence). The chain's CDR3 is CASSQGDRGGETQYF. For the CDR3, the DNA is TGTGCCAGCAGCCAAGGGGACAGGGGGGGGGAGACCCAGTACTTC.

This clone was detected once. The rearrangement uses TRBV13 and TRBJ2-3; no clear D gene. The ends were cut back, 1 base at V and 2 bases at J, with 13 bases in the middle. CDR3 length: 16 amino acids. Germline CDR1 and CDR2: PRHDT and FYEKMQ (reference sequence). CDR3 nucleotide sequence: TGTGCCAGCAGCTTAGCTCTTACCCTGGCCACAGATACGCAGTATTTT. This encodes CASSLALTLATDTQYF.

The chain uses TRBV4-3 and TRBJ1-6; D remains unclear. CDR3 length: 13 amino acids. The V gene's germline CDR1 is LGHNA and CDR2 YSLEER. V lost 0 bases and J 7 bases, leaving 4 bases between the germline ends. The CDR3 DNA sequence: TGCGCCAGCAGCCAAGACCGGAATTCACCCCTCCACTTT. This encodes CASSQDRNSPLHF.

This clone has just a few counts. The V gene is TRBV7-3, the J gene TRBJ2-1; D is possibly TRBD2 (6 bases). Per the germline V gene, CDR1 is SGHTA and CDR2 is FQGTGA. The CDR3 has 14 amino acids. V lost 4 bases to trimming and J lost 8 bases, with 15 bases between them. The CDR3 here is CASSSTRGLDEQFF. CDR3 sequence (DNA): TGTGCCAGCAGCTCGACTCGGGGGTTAGATGAGCAGTTCTTC.

The genes are TRBV10-2 and TRBJ1-1, with 9 nucleotides matching TRBD1. V dropped 10 bases and J dropped 2; count of bases not matched to a gene: 5. Germline V gives CDR1 WSHSY, CDR2 SAAADI. The CDR3 covers 13 residues. The CDR3 sequence: CATAGQGNTEAFF. For the CDR3, the DNA is TGCGCCACCGCGGGACAGGGAAACACTGAAGCTTTCTTT.

This clone has a handful of counts. This sequence joins TRBV6-6 and TRBJ1-1, with a possible D match to TRBD1 (5 bases). The CDR3 consists of 13 residues. Germline V gene data show CDR1 as MNHNY and CDR2 as SVGAGI (reference sequence). Trimming cost V 6 bases and J 2 bases, with 10 bases left between them. The CDR3 loop is CASSEDRNTEAFF. The CDR3 DNA is TGTGCCAGCAGCGAAGACAGAAACACTGAAGCTTTCTTT.

This clone was seen just once. This chain links TRBV2 with TRBJ2-5; 10 bases fit TRBD1. The V segment lost 6 bases and the J segment 5 bases; nucleotides outside the gene matches: 9. CDR1 and CDR2 (germline): SNHLY, FYNNEI. The CDR3 extends over 15 amino acids. The CDR3 sequence: CASSPRTGGVETQYF. In nucleotides, the CDR3 is TGTGCCAGCAGCCCGAGGACAGGGGGGGTGGAGACCCAGTACTTC.

This clone was seen once. J is TRBJ1-1 and V is TRBV5-1; the match to TRBD1 covers 9 bases. The germline CDR1 and CDR2 sequences are SGHRS and YFSETQ. The CDR3 consists of 14 residues. Losses at the gene ends were 3 bases for V and 7 bases for J; bases not matched to a gene: 7. The CDR3 is CASSYTGGTNEAFF. The CDR3 nucleotides are TGCGCCAGCAGCTACACAGGGGGCACCAATGAAGCTTTCTTT.

The rearrangement joins TRBV15 to TRBJ2-7; 7 positions agree with TRBD1. CDR1 is LNHNV, CDR2 YYDKDF, per germline (reference sequence). This CDR3 comprises 15 residues. V shed 3 bases, J shed 2 bases, and the junction held 7 bases outside the gene matches. CDR3 protein: CATSRSRDRAYEQYF. In nucleotides, the CDR3 is TGTGCCACCAGCAGGTCCCGGGACAGAGCCTACGAGCAGTACTTC.

Many counts were recorded for this clone. The chain employs TRBV7-9 and TRBJ1-1; D gene ambiguous. Trimming cost V 5 bases and J 3 bases, with 10 bases left between them. This CDR3 has 13 residues. Germline CDR1 and CDR2: SEHNR and FQNEAQ (reference sequence). The CDR3 coding sequence is TGTGCCAGCAGCCCTAATAAAGACACTGAAGCTTTCTTT. Protein: CASSPNKDTEAFF.

This clone was recorded a few times. The identical CDR3 is also encoded by other nucleotide sequences in the sample. The chain joins TRBV18 to TRBJ2-2; TRBD2 matches at 13 bases. The CDR3 covers 17 residues. Per the germline V gene, CDR1 is KGHSH and CDR2 is LQKENI. The J segment lost 2 bases and the V segment lost 3 bases, leaving 3 bases of the junction unmatched. The CDR3 DNA reads TGTGCCAGCTCACCCGGACTAGCGGGGGCTAACACCGGGGAGCTGTTTTTT. Translation gives CASSPGLAGANTGELFF.

This clone showed up just once. V gene TRBV5-4 combines with J gene TRBJ2-7; 7 bases line up with TRBD1. The CDR3 extends over 14 amino acids. Germline-derived CDR1 and CDR2 are SGHNT and YYREEE (reference sequence). Trimming removed 4 bases from V and 2 bases from J; junction bases left unmatched: 6. CDR3: CASSEPGTAYEQYF. The CDR3 region has the DNA TGTGCCAGCAGCGAACCCGGGACAGCCTACGAGCAGTACTTC.

The V call is TRBV18, the J call TRBJ2-7, with 7 bases identical to TRBD1. From germline, CDR1 is KGHSH and CDR2 LQKENI. This CDR3 region has 15 residues. V shed 3 bases, J shed 6 bases, and the junction held 11 bases outside the gene matches. DNA of the CDR3: TGTGCCAGCTCACCTGACAGGGTTGGATTGGGCGAGCAGTACTTC. It codes for CASSPDRVGLGEQYF.

The table lists this clone with a few counts. The V call is TRBV27, the J call TRBJ1-1; 7 bases line up with TRBD1. The CDR3 length is 15 residues. With V trimmed by 3 bases and J by 4 bases, 8 bases remained unmatched. Germline V CDR1 and CDR2: MNHEY, SMNVEV (reference sequence). The DNA of the CDR3 is TGTGCCAGCAGTTTGGCCGGCGGGACAGTCACTGAAGCTTTCTTT. It specifies CASSLAGGTVTEAFF.